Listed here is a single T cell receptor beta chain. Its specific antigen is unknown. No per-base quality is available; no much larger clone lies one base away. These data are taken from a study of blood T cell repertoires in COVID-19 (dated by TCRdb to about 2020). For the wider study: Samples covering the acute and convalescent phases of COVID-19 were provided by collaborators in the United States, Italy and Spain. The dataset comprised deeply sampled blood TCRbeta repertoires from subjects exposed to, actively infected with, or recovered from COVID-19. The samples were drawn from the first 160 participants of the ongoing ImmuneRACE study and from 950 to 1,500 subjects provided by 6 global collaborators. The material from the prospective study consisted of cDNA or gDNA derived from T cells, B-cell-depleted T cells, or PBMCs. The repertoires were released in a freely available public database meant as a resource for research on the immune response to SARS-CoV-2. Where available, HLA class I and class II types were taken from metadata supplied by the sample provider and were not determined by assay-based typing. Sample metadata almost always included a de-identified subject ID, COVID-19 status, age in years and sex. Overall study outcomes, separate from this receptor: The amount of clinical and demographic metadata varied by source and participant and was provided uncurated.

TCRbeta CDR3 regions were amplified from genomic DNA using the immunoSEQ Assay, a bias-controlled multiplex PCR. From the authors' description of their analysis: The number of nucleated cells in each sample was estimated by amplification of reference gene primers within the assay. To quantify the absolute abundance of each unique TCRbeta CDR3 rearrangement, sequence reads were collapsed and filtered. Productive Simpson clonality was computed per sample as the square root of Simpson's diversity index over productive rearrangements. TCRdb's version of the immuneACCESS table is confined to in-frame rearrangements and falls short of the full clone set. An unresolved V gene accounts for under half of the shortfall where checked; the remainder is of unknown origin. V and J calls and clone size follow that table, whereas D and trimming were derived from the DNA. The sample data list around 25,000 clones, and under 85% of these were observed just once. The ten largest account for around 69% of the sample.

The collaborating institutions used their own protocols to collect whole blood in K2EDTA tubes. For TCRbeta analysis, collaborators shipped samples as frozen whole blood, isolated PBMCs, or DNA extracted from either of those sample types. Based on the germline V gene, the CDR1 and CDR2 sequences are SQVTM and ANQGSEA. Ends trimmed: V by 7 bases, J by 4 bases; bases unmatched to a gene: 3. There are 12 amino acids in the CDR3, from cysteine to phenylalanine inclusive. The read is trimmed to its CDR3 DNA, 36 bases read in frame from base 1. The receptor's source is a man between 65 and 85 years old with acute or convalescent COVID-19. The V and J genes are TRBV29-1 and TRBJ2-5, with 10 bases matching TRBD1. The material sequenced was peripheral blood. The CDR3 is CSAWTGGETQYF. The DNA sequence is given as TGCAGCGCCTGGACAGGGGGAGAGACCCAGTACTTC.